This T cell receptor beta chain was obtained from a study of tumor and adjacent non-tumor tissue in lung cancer. Overall study: On average, productive TCRbeta reads reached about 4 million per sample.

This clonotype came up many times. Its antigen is not identified. Broader study findings: TCR diversity was significantly greater in tumor than normal lung tissue. Patients with more diverse tumor TCRs had worse survival.

This sample's RNA came from whole unsorted tissue. The library came from three nested PCR rounds adapted from ARM-PCR protocols. TCRdb re-called the multiplex PCR reads through MiXCR, storing one row per CDR3 protein. Among 130,000 or so distinct CDR3 sequences listed, approximately 71% were seen once. The sequencing sample was made of lung tumor tissue. This TCR was sampled from a man younger than 40 with non-small cell lung cancer.

In DNA form, the CDR3 reads TGTGCCAGCAGTTTAGACAGCTCTAGCACAGATACGCAGTATTTT. It specifies CASSLDSSSTDTQYF. The chain combines TRBV28 with TRBJ2-3; D may be TRBD1 (5 bases). The CDR3 is 15 amino acids. V was pared by 2 bases and J by 0 bases, with 9 bases between. Per germline, CDR1 MDHEN and CDR2 SYDVKM.